The present T cell receptor beta chain was sequenced within a study of blood T cells in healthy people across ages. A second PCR of roughly 7 to 11 cycles used a sample-barcoded 5' primer and a J-beta primer mix. TCRdb passed the 5' RACE reads through MiXCR, listing each CDR3 protein once. Among over 1,300,000 distinct CDR3 sequences, 45% to 70% were seen once, and the ten largest hold 6.5% to 8%. The CDR3 has 12 residues. V lost 6 bases and J 5 bases, leaving 13 bases between the germline ends. CDR1 SQVTM and CDR2 ANQGSEA come from the germline V gene. Donors each provided approximately 9.6 milliliters of peripheral blood.

This TCR was sampled from a man between 18 and 29 years old in good health. The genes are TRBV29-1 and TRBJ2-5, with a tentative D call TRBD2 (6 bases). Sequenced material: blood. The CDR3 loop is CSVARGRETQYF. For the CDR3, the DNA is TGCAGCGTCGCCCGGGGGAGGGAGACCCAGTACTTC.